These T cell receptor beta chains were read from a single sample in a study of T cell repertoires in cytomegalovirus infection. TCRdb reprocessed the reads with MiXCR, giving one entry per CDR3 protein. The data contain some 920,000 distinct CDR3 sequences, roughly 31% of them singletons. These receptors' targets are unknown. The specimen was cultured CD8+ T cells from PBMCs, collected from culture after CMV antigen stimulation. The source of these receptors is a human donor in good health (CMV status not recorded). Some clones in this sample may be carry-over from other donors' samples. Each CDR3 is given with its conserved first and last residue. The D gene is left open where the match is weak. For some rows the clone size is stated as once, few or many, or as a class when expanded; others skip it.

TRBV7-2	TRBJ1-2	.	many	CASSLGRLTNYGYTF	TGTGCCAGCAGCTTAGGACGTCTGACGAACTATGGCTACACCTTC
TRBV7-9	TRBJ2-2	TRBD2	many	CASSLGLAVNTGELFF	TGTGCCAGCAGCTTAGGGCTAGCGGTGAACACCGGGGAGCTGTTTTTT
TRBV6-5	TRBJ2-1	.	few	CASSYGRKYNEQFF	TGTGCCAGCAGTTACGGCAGAAAATACAATGAGCAGTTCTTC
TRBV9	TRBJ1-2	.	.	CASSVSRTANSENYGYTF	TGTGCCAGCAGCGTTTCTCGGACCGCGAATTCGGAGAACTATGGCTACACCTTC
TRBV6-5	TRBJ1-2	.	few	CASSYRDGGGVYGYTF	TGTGCCAGCAGTTACCGGGACGGGGGGGGCGTCTATGGCTACACCTTC
TRBV19	TRBJ2-1	TRBD1	few	CASSIFNRGKNNEQFF	TGTGCCAGTAGTATATTCAACAGGGGAAAGAACAATGAGCAGTTCTTC
TRBV19	TRBJ1-5	.	.	CASLPSYRDGSNQPQHF	TGTGCCAGCCTTCCGAGTTACAGGGATGGGAGCAATCAGCCCCAGCATTTT
TRBV27	TRBJ2-7	.	.	CASSQQGRSSYEQYF	TGTGCCAGCAGTCAGCAGGGACGAAGCTCCTACGAGCAGTACTTC
TRBV12-3/TRBV12-4	TRBJ1-2	.	.	CASSLTGPTGGYTF	TGTGCCAGCAGTTTAACAGGGCCAACGGGGGGCTACACCTTC
TRBV4-1	TRBJ2-1	.	few	CASSQGPPSSYNEQFF	TGCGCCAGCAGCCAAGGCCCCCCAAGCTCCTACAATGAGCAGTTCTTC
TRBV19	TRBJ2-1	.	.	CAARGDTYNEQFF	TGTGCCGCGAGAGGGGACACCTACAATGAGCAGTTCTTC